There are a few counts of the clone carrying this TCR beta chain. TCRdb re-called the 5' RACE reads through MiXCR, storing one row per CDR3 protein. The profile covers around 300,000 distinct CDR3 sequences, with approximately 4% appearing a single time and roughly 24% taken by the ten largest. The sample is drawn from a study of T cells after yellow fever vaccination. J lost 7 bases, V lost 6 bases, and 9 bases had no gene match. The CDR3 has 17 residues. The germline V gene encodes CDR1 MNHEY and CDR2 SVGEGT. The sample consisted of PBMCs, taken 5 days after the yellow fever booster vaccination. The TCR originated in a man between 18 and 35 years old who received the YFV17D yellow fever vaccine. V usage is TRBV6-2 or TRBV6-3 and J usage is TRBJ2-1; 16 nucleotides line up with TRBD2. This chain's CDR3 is CASRITSGLAGGNEQFF. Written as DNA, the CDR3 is TGTGCCAGCAGGATAACTTCGGGACTAGCGGGGGGGAATGAGCAGTTCTTC.